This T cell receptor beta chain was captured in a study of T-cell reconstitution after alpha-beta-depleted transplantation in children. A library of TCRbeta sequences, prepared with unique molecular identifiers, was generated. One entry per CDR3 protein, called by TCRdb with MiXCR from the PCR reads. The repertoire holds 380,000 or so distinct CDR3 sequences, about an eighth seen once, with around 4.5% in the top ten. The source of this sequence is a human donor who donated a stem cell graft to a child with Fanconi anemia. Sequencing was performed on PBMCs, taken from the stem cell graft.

Written as DNA, the CDR3 is TGTGCCAGCAGTGACCGGACGGAGTCCAAAAACATTCAGTACTTC. This codes for CASSDRTESKNIQYF. This chain uses TRBV25-1 with TRBJ2-4, with D unresolved. Trimming stripped 3 bases from V and 2 bases from J, with 11 bases between. This CDR3 comprises 15 residues. Germline CDR1 MGHDK, CDR2 SYGVNS.